These T cell receptor beta chains were read from a single sample in a study of CD8 T cells in Susac syndrome. TCRdb itself ran the immunoSEQ multiplex PCR reads through MiXCR, one entry per CDR3 protein. The table lists some 110,000 distinct CDR3 sequences, 90% to 95% of them singletons. Sequenced sample: CD4+ T cells from PBMCs. The receptors were gathered from a human donor in good health. CDR3s include the opening cysteine and the closing phenylalanine or tryptophan. The D gene is left open where the match is weak. The size field is filled for only some rows; it gives once, few, many or a size class.

j_call v_call clone_size d_call cdr3_nt cdr3_aa
TRBJ1-4 TRBV6-5 . . TGTGCCAGCAGTTACGCCCCGGTAGAAACTAATGAAAAACTGTTTTTT CASSYAPVETNEKLFF
TRBJ2-6 TRBV6-4 once . TGTGCCAGCAGTGAACACGGGATGAGCTCTGGGGCCAACGTCCTGACTTTC CASSEHGMSSGANVLTF
TRBJ2-1 TRBV3-1 . TRBD1 TGTGCCAGCAGCCAAGGAGGACAGGTACGGCCCCGATCCTACAATGAGCAGTTCTTC CASSQGGQVRPRSYNEQFF
TRBJ1-1 TRBV10-1 . . TGCGCCAGCAGTGGGTCAGTGAACACTGAAGCTTTCTTT CASSGSVNTEAFF
TRBJ2-5 TRBV29-1 . . TGCAGCGTTGCCGGGACACGAGAGACCCAGTACTTC CSVAGTRETQYF
TRBJ2-5 TRBV7-8 . . TGTGCCAGCAGCTTAGGCGACCAAGAGACCCAGTACTTC CASSLGDQETQYF
TRBJ2-7 TRBV19 . . TGTGCCAGTAGGGGCTCCCTGAGCTCCTACGAGCAGTACTTC CASRGSLSSYEQYF
TRBJ2-5 TRBV19 . . TGTGCCAGTACCCCTAGAGGTGGGGAGACCCAGTACTTC CASTPRGGETQYF
TRBJ2-7 TRBV18 once . TGTGCCAGCTCACCGAGCAGGGATCTCTCCTACGAGCAGTACTTC CASSPSRDLSYEQYF
TRBJ2-5 TRBV27 once . TGTGCCAGCACCTTTTATGGAGAGACCCAGTACTTC CASTFYGETQYF
TRBJ2-3 TRBV9 . . TGTGCCAGCAGCGTAGTTAAGAGCACAGATACGCAGTATTTT CASSVVKSTDTQYF
TRBJ1-1 TRBV29-1 once . TGCAGCGTTGGGCGGGAGAGGAATGAAGCTTTCTTT CSVGRERNEAFF
TRBJ1-1 TRBV20-1 . . TGCAGTGCTAGCTCTGGACATATGAACACTGAAGCTTTCTTT CSASSGHMNTEAFF
TRBJ2-1 TRBV3-1 . TRBD2 TGTGCCAGCAGCCAGACTAGCGGGATCAATGAGCAGTTCTTC CASSQTSGINEQFF
TRBJ2-7 TRBV6-2/TRBV6-3 . TRBD2 TGTGCCAGCAGTTATTGGGCGGGAGTCGTAGACTACGAGCAGTACTTC CASSYWAGVVDYEQYF
TRBJ2-5 TRBV7-2 . . TGTGCCAGCAGCTTATTGTGGGAGACCCAGTACTTC CASSLLWETQYF
TRBJ2-7 TRBV23-1 . TRBD1 TGCGCCAGCAGTTCCCGGGACAGGAAACTTAGCTCCTACGAGCAGTACTTC CASSSRDRKLSSYEQYF
TRBJ2-3 TRBV7-2 . . TGTGCCAGCAGCTTTTTGGGGGCAGAAGATACGCAGTATTTT CASSFLGAEDTQYF
TRBJ2-1 TRBV12-3/TRBV12-4 once . TGTGCCAGCAGTTCCCTTAACAGGGTTAATGAGCAGTTCTTC CASSSLNRVNEQFF
TRBJ1-1 TRBV6-2/TRBV6-3 once . TGTGCCAGCAGTTACGGAACAGCGAACACTGAAGCTTTCTTT CASSYGTANTEAFF
TRBJ1-1 TRBV10-1 once TRBD1 TGCGCCAGCACCCGGGGACAGGCTAACACTGAAGCTTTCTTT CASTRGQANTEAFF
TRBJ1-1 TRBV3-1 . . TGTGCCAGCAGCCAAGAACTGGTGGCAGGGATGAACACTGAAGCTTTCTTT CASSQELVAGMNTEAFF
TRBJ1-5 TRBV20-1 . . TGCAGTGCTAGAGACGGCAATCAGCCCCAGCATTTT CSARDGNQPQHF
TRBJ2-1 TRBV20-1 . . TGCAGTGCTAGAGATGTTACCCGGAATGAGCAGTTCTTC CSARDVTRNEQFF
TRBJ1-5 TRBV7-6 . . TGTGCCAGCAGCAAGGACTTCAATCAGCCCCAGCATTTT CASSKDFNQPQHF
TRBJ2-5 TRBV5-8 once . TGTGCCAGCAGTCCTGACAACCCCCGAGGAGAGACCCAGTACTTC CASSPDNPRGETQYF
TRBJ2-4 TRBV3-1 . . TGTGCCAGCAGCCAAGTTGGAACCAAAAACATTCAGTACTTC CASSQVGTKNIQYF
TRBJ1-5 TRBV20-1 . . TGCAGTGCCAGGGCTAGCAATCAGCCCCAGCATTTT CSARASNQPQHF
TRBJ1-1 TRBV14 . . TGTGCCAGCAGCCGGTGGGGTCAGAGGATGAACACTGAAGCTTTCTTT CASSRWGQRMNTEAFF
TRBJ1-2 TRBV29-1 . . TGCAGCGCTGACCCGGGAGGGACGGATGGCTACACCTTC CSADPGGTDGYTF
TRBJ1-5 TRBV18 once TRBD1 TGTGCCAGCTCACCAGACAGGGGGAATCAGCCCCAGCATTTT CASSPDRGNQPQHF
TRBJ1-5 TRBV7-2 . . TGTGCCAGCAGCTTACAGGGGATTCCCCCTATATTCAATCAGCCCCAGCATTTT CASSLQGIPPIFNQPQHF
TRBJ1-1 TRBV2 . TRBD1 TGTGCCAGCAGCGCCGGACAGGAGAACACTGAAGCTTTCTTT CASSAGQENTEAFF
TRBJ2-1 TRBV5-1 . . TGCGCCAGCAGCTTGGCGTCAGGGGAATACAATGAGCAGTTCTTC CASSLASGEYNEQFF
TRBJ1-1 TRBV5-1 . . TGCGCCAGCAGCTCACAGGGTTTCGGGAACACTGAAGCTTTCTTT CASSSQGFGNTEAFF
TRBJ1-5 TRBV4-3 . . TGCGCCAGCAGCCAAGATTCGGAGCAGGGTTGGTGCCCCCAGCATTTT CASSQDSEQGWCPQHF
TRBJ1-3 TRBV3-1 . TRBD1 TGTGCCAGCAGCCAAGGGACAGGGGGATCCGGAAACACCATATATTTT CASSQGTGGSGNTIYF
TRBJ2-7 TRBV12-5 . TRBD2 TGTGCTTCCGCCCGCGGACTAGTAAGTTACGAGCAGTACTTC CASARGLVSYEQYF
TRBJ1-2 TRBV7-9 . TRBD1 TGTGCCAGCAGAACCCAAACAGGGGAAGGCTACACCTTC CASRTQTGEGYTF
TRBJ2-1 TRBV11-3 . TRBD2 TGTGCCAGCAGCCCTGGGGCTAGCGGGAGAGGTGAGCAGTTCTTC CASSPGASGRGEQFF
TRBJ2-7 TRBV7-9 . TRBD1 TGTGCCAGCAGCTCACGACAGGGTATAGGCGAGCAGTACTTC CASSSRQGIGEQYF
TRBJ2-1 TRBV7-7 . . TGTGCTAGCAGCCAAGGGAACAATGAGCAGTTCTTC CASSQGNNEQFF
TRBJ1-5 TRBV21-1 . . TGTGCCAGCAGCAAAAAGGGCCTACCTCGCAATCAGCCCCAGCATTTT CASSKKGLPRNQPQHF
TRBJ2-6 TRBV5-8 once . TGTGCCAGCAGCTTTCAGGGTGGGGCCAACGTCCTGACTTTC CASSFQGGANVLTF
TRBJ2-7 TRBV5-1 . . TGCGCCAGCAGCTTGCAGGGTTCGGCCTACGAGCAGTACTTC CASSLQGSAYEQYF
TRBJ1-5 TRBV5-6 . . TGTGCCAGCAGCTCGACAGGAGATGATCAGCCCCAGCATTTT CASSSTGDDQPQHF
TRBJ2-7 TRBV7-2 few TRBD1 TGTGCCAGCAGCTCCCGGACAGGAACTTACGAGCAGTACTTC CASSSRTGTYEQYF
TRBJ2-5 TRBV30 . TRBD2 TGTGCCTGGATGTCGGGAGGGCCGGAGACCCAGTACTTC CAWMSGGPETQYF
TRBJ2-4 TRBV5-4 . . TGTGCCAGCAGCTACCGATCGGCAGGGCGAAACATTCAGTACTTC CASSYRSAGRNIQYF
TRBJ2-7 TRBV10-3 . TRBD1 TGTGCCATCAGTGTGGGACAGGGTAGCTACGAGCAGTACTTC CAISVGQGSYEQYF
TRBJ2-7 TRBV6-2/TRBV6-3 . TRBD2 TGTGCCAGTTCTTTACGGAACGGGAGGGATCCCTCCTACGAGCAGTACTTC CASSLRNGRDPSYEQYF
TRBJ2-3 TRBV4-1 . . TGCGCCAGCAGCCAATATAACGACAGGCAGTTCACAGATACGCAGTATTTT CASSQYNDRQFTDTQYF
TRBJ2-5 TRBV7-9 . . TGTGCCAGCAGCAACCCCCCCCTCGGGGAGACCCAGTACTTC CASSNPPLGETQYF
TRBJ2-2 TRBV5-1 . TRBD2 TGCGCCAGCAGCCTAGCGGGAGTAGATACCGGGGAGCTGTTTTTT CASSLAGVDTGELFF
TRBJ2-7 TRBV7-2 . . TGTGCCAGCAGCGCAGACAGCGCGAAGTACTTC CASSADSAKYF